This is a list of T cell receptor beta chains from one sample in a study of cytomegalovirus exposure and HLA in healthy donors. Method: immunoSEQ multiplex PCR; TCRdb's copy keeps in-frame clones and lacks some. The data contain 140,000 or so clones, about 74% of them singletons. The source material was PBMCs. The receptors derive from a middle-aged woman in good health and CMV-seronegative. The CDR3 runs from the conserved cysteine through the conserved F or W. The D gene is left open where the match is weak. Expanded clones are given a class, and other clones once, few, many or no size at all.

CDR3 protein,CDR3 DNA,J gene,D gene,clone size,V gene
CAWSPQRTSGFTDTQYF,TGTGCCTGGAGTCCCCAGAGGACTAGCGGATTCACAGATACGCAGTATTTT,TRBJ2-3,TRBD2,NA,TRBV30
CASEIFPGKGYTF,TGTGCCAGCGAAATATTTCCGGGGAAGGGCTACACCTTC,TRBJ1-2,NA,NA,TRBV6-1
CASSFGTGIPTQQYF,TGTGCCAGCAGCTTCGGGACAGGGATACCTACGCAGCAGTACTTC,TRBJ2-5,TRBD1,once,TRBV5-6
CASSGTGGHEKLFF,TGTGCCAGCAGTGGGACAGGTGGTCATGAAAAACTGTTTTTT,TRBJ1-4,TRBD1,NA,TRBV25-1
CASSPRDRVYEQYF,TGTGCCAGCAGCCCCCGGGACAGGGTATACGAGCAGTACTTC,TRBJ2-7,TRBD1,once,TRBV7-9
CASSDPAGGAGYGYTF,TGTGCCAGCAGTGATCCTGCGGGGGGCGCTGGGTATGGCTACACCTTC,TRBJ1-2,NA,NA,TRBV25-1
CASGPEASQETQYF,TGTGCCAGCGGTCCTGAGGCCTCACAAGAGACCCAGTACTTC,TRBJ2-5,NA,NA,TRBV28
CASSQEGGPTTTEAFF,TGCGCCAGCAGCCAAGAAGGAGGACCAACAACGACTGAAGCTTTCTTT,TRBJ1-1,NA,NA,TRBV4-1
CASIKGGADTGELFF,TGTGCCAGTATAAAGGGGGGGGCGGACACCGGGGAGCTGTTTTTT,TRBJ2-2,NA,NA,TRBV28
CASSELLQETQYF,TGTGCCAGCAGTGAACTCTTACAAGAGACCCAGTACTTC,TRBJ2-5,NA,NA,TRBV2
CASSPDREESRGYF,TGTGCCAGCAGCCCGGACAGGGAGGAGAGCCGTGGGTACTTC,TRBJ2-7,TRBD1,NA,TRBV5-4
CASSGDSETQYF,TGTGCCAGCAGTGGGGACTCTGAGACCCAGTACTTC,TRBJ2-5,NA,NA,TRBV28
CASRTGLAGAEQFF,TGTGCCAGCAGAACCGGACTAGCGGGAGCTGAGCAGTTCTTC,TRBJ2-1,TRBD2,NA,TRBV6-5
CASSPSELAGDQPQHF,TGTGCCAGCTCACCCTCGGAGCTGGCAGGGGATCAGCCCCAGCATTTT,TRBJ1-5,NA,NA,TRBV18
CASRETGNTDTQYF,TGTGCCAGCAGGGAGACAGGAAACACAGATACGCAGTATTTT,TRBJ2-3,NA,NA,TRBV6-1
CASSMAGVTEAFF,TGTGCCAGTAGTATGGCGGGGGTCACTGAAGCTTTCTTT,TRBJ1-1,NA,NA,TRBV19
CATRQGIQPQHF,TGTGCCACCAGACAGGGGATTCAGCCCCAGCATTTT,TRBJ1-5,TRBD1,NA,TRBV19
CASSTGRTGDNEQYF,TGCGCCAGCAGCACCGGGAGGACAGGGGACAACGAGCAGTACTTC,TRBJ2-7,TRBD1,few,TRBV5-1
CASSYELVDTGELFF,TGTGCCAGCAGTTACGAACTAGTGGACACCGGGGAGCTGTTTTTT,TRBJ2-2,NA,NA,TRBV6-6
CASSPLAGYVEQFF,TGTGCCAGTAGTCCTCTAGCGGGGTACGTTGAGCAGTTCTTC,TRBJ2-1,TRBD2,NA,TRBV19
CASRQGPTVGEQYF,TGCGCCAGCAGGCAGGGCCCCACTGTCGGCGAGCAGTACTTC,TRBJ2-7,NA,NA,TRBV5-1
CASSEAKGTSGIKSSYEQYF,TGTGCCAGCAGTGAAGCTAAGGGGACTAGCGGGATTAAGAGCTCCTACGAGCAGTACTTC,TRBJ2-7,TRBD2,NA,TRBV2
CASSFSHEQFF,TGTGCCAGCAGTTTCAGTCATGAGCAGTTCTTC,TRBJ2-1,NA,NA,TRBV28
CASSRGQGQGTQYF,TGCGCCAGCAGCCGGGGTCAGGGGCAAGGGACCCAGTACTTC,TRBJ2-5,NA,once,TRBV5-1
CASSLAGGMETQYF,TGTGCCAGCAGCTTAGCGGGAGGGATGGAGACCCAGTACTTC,TRBJ2-5,TRBD2,NA,TRBV7-2
CASSLTEGYGYTF,TGTGCCAGCAGCTTGACAGAAGGCTATGGCTACACCTTC,TRBJ1-2,NA,few,TRBV5-6
CASGSVPNGATEAFF,TGTGCCAGCGGCTCGGTCCCCAACGGAGCAACTGAAGCTTTCTTT,TRBJ1-1,NA,NA,TRBV6-1
CASSLVQGDIDEQYF,TGCGCCAGCAGCTTAGTACAGGGGGATATCGACGAGCAGTACTTC,TRBJ2-7,TRBD1,few,TRBV5-1
CASIDKIFPGTNTEAFF,TGTGCCAGCATTGACAAGATTTTCCCGGGAACGAACACTGAAGCTTTCTTT,TRBJ1-1,NA,NA,TRBV6-1
CATSRDPATGGPDEAFF,TGTGCCACCAGCAGAGATCCCGCAACAGGGGGCCCAGATGAAGCTTTCTTT,TRBJ1-1,TRBD1,NA,TRBV15
CASSPGTGENQPQHF,TGTGCCAGCAGCCCCGGGACAGGGGAGAATCAGCCCCAGCATTTT,TRBJ1-5,TRBD1,NA,TRBV7-9
CASMGTGGARNRGEQYF,TGTGCCAGCATGGGGACAGGGGGCGCTAGGAATCGCGGCGAGCAGTACTTC,TRBJ2-7,TRBD1,NA,TRBV27
CASSFRATDTQYF,TGTGCCAGCAGTTTCCGCGCTACAGATACGCAGTATTTT,TRBJ2-3,NA,NA,TRBV27
CAIRSTGIHEQYF,TGTGCCATCAGATCAACAGGGATACACGAGCAGTACTTC,TRBJ2-7,NA,NA,TRBV10-3
CASSKGEGTPPQHF,TGTGCCAGCTCAAAAGGGGAGGGGACCCCGCCCCAGCATTTT,TRBJ1-5,NA,NA,TRBV18
CASSQHTDTQYF,TGTGCCAGTAGTCAACATACAGATACGCAGTATTTT,TRBJ2-3,NA,few,TRBV19
CASSRDRGLVEAFF,TGTGCCAGCTCCCGGGACAGGGGGCTGGTTGAAGCTTTCTTT,TRBJ1-1,TRBD1,NA,TRBV18
CASSLGQARDTQYF,TGTGCCAGCAGCTTAGGACAGGCTCGAGATACGCAGTATTTT,TRBJ2-3,NA,NA,TRBV7-8
CAWTPGTDTQYF,TGTGCCTGGACCCCAGGCACAGATACGCAGTATTTT,TRBJ2-3,NA,NA,TRBV30
CASSTILADGETQYF,TGTGCCAGCAGCACTATACTAGCGGATGGAGAGACCCAGTACTTC,TRBJ2-5,NA,NA,TRBV21-1
CASSSKLASGNYEQYF,TGCGCCAGCAGTTCTAAGTTGGCTAGCGGAAACTACGAGCAGTACTTC,TRBJ2-7,TRBD2,NA,TRBV5-1
CASSFPGQGAYEQYF,TGCGCCAGCAGCTTCCCGGGGCAGGGGGCATACGAGCAGTACTTC,TRBJ2-7,TRBD1,NA,TRBV5-1
CASSVRVENTEAFF,TGTGCCAGCAGCGTACGAGTCGAGAACACTGAAGCTTTCTTT,TRBJ1-1,NA,NA,TRBV9
CASSFGQGSNNEQFF,TGTGCCAGCAGCTTTGGTCAGGGGTCGAACAATGAGCAGTTCTTC,TRBJ2-1,NA,NA,TRBV5-4
CASITAPGVDGYTF,TGTGCCAGCATCACCGCCCCAGGGGTGGATGGCTACACCTTC,TRBJ1-2,NA,NA,TRBV6-6
CASSPSTGNSNQPQHF,TGTGCCAGCTCACCCTCGACAGGTAATAGCAATCAGCCCCAGCATTTT,TRBJ1-5,NA,NA,TRBV18
CAFATANYGYTF,TGTGCCTTTGCCACGGCTAACTATGGCTACACCTTC,TRBJ1-2,NA,NA,TRBV30
CASTLTVGQNYGYTF,TGTGCCAGCACCTTGACAGTGGGGCAGAACTATGGCTACACCTTC,TRBJ1-2,NA,NA,TRBV28
CASSMGLAGIQETQYF,TGTGCCAGCAGCATGGGACTAGCGGGAATTCAAGAGACCCAGTACTTC,TRBJ2-5,TRBD2,once,TRBV27
CASSSGQGNYGYTF,TGTGCCAGCAGTTCGGGACAGGGGAACTATGGCTACACCTTC,TRBJ1-2,TRBD1,NA,TRBV28
CASSILFGTGSYEQYF,TGTGCCAGTAGTATCTTATTTGGGACAGGTTCCTACGAGCAGTACTTC,TRBJ2-7,TRBD1,NA,TRBV19
CASRMDSEAFF,TGTGCCAGCAGGATGGACAGTGAAGCTTTCTTT,TRBJ1-1,NA,few,TRBV7-6
CASSYSGGLGMGAFF,TGTGCCAGCAGTTACTCGGGGGGGCTAGGGATGGGGGCTTTCTTT,TRBJ1-1,NA,NA,TRBV6-5